Shown below are 10 T cell receptor beta chains from a single sample sequenced in a study of spatial heterogeneity in lung cancer (dated by TCRdb to between 2018 and 2021). Libraries were built with 5' RACE. Sequencing relied on a NextSeq 500. TCRdb reran the public reads through fastp at Q25 and MiXCR, keeping productive beta chains. One record per CDR3 amino acid sequence lists the most common genes and DNA. The sample profile shows 95,000 to 120,000 distinct CDR3 sequences; 10% to 12% of them were found once. Of the sample, 20% to 25% falls within the top ten clones. The time point label here, explained by the study, means: blood at routine non-recurrence follow-up after resection. Sequencing used PBMCs, obtained at follow-up. These receptors all come from a female donor with early-stage non-small cell lung cancer.

In its sample, this clonotype was seen a few times. This chain links TRBV16 with TRBJ1-5; maybe TRBD1 (5 bases). The V gene lost 2 bases and the J gene lost 5 bases, with 10 bases spanning the gap. Germline lookup yields CDR1 KGHSY and CDR2 FQNENV. This CDR3 comprises 14 residues. This CDR3 is CASSQGDSYQPQHF. CDR3 bases: TGTGCCAGCAGCCAAGGGGACTCTTATCAGCCCCAGCATTTT. Complete variable domain (other parts from reference TRBV16 and TRBJ1-5): GEEVAQTPKHLVRGEGQKAKLYCAPIKGHSYVFWYQQVLKNEFKFLISFQNENVFDETGMPKERFSAKCLPNSPCSLEIQATKLEDSAVYFCASSQGDSYQPQHFGDGTRLSIL.

This clonotype was observed a few times. The chain uses TRBV7-8 and TRBJ1-1; D unclear. CDR3 length equals 13 residues. Germline V gene data show CDR1 as SGHVS and CDR2 as FQNEAQ. V was shortened by 1 base and J by 2 bases, with 5 bases between the two germline ends. For the CDR3, the DNA is TGTGCCAGCAGCTTAGACACAAACACTGAAGCTTTCTTT. The encoded protein is CASSLDTNTEAFF.

This sequence joins TRBV7-9 and TRBJ2-1; TRBD1 agrees at 7 bases. The V segment lost 5 bases and the J segment 6 bases; nucleotides outside the gene matches: 10. The germline V gene encodes CDR1 SEHNR and CDR2 FQNEAQ (reference sequence). This CDR3 is 15 amino acids long. The CDR3 DNA is TGTGCCAGCAGCGAACCGGGACAGCCTGGCAATGAGCAGTTCTTC. Translated: CASSEPGQPGNEQFF.

This clonotype was picked up a small number of times. The V call is TRBV7-3, the J call TRBJ2-1; D is unresolved. This CDR3 comprises 15 residues. Trimming pared 5 bases from V and 4 bases from J, leaving 15 bases between. Germline-derived CDR1 and CDR2 are SGHTA and FQGTGA. The CDR3 sequence: CASSLAQSGYNEQFF. DNA for the CDR3: TGTGCCAGCAGCCTGGCGCAGTCTGGATACAATGAGCAGTTCTTC.

This clonotype was counted ten times or more. The chain employs TRBV5-4 and TRBJ2-6, with D perhaps matching TRBD2 (5 bases). The CDR3 covers 16 residues. Between the trimmed V and J ends, which lost 0 bases and 2 bases, there was a span of 9 bases. Germline assignment: CDR1 SGHNT and CDR2 YYREEE (reference sequence). The DNA for the CDR3 is TGTGCCAGCAGCTTGGCCTGGGGAGCTGGGGCCAACGTCCTGACTTTC. Translated: CASSLAWGAGANVLTF. Full variable domain (rest looked up from reference TRBV5-4 and TRBJ2-6): ETGVTQSPTHLIKTRGQQVTLRCSSQSGHNTVSWYQQALGQGPQFIFQYYREEENGRGNFPPRFSGLQFPNYSSELNVNALELDDSALYLCASSLAWGAGANVLTFGAGSRLTVL.

This clonotype turned up a few times. The chain has TRBV21-1 and TRBJ2-1. TRBV21-1 is a documented pseudogene. The CDR3 covers 15 residues. The CDR3 loop reads CAKRKSGRAYNEQFF. DNA for the CDR3: TGTGCCAAGAGAAAGAGCGGGAGGGCCTACAATGAGCAGTTCTTC.

In regard to this clonotype: This may be a read error, as it is one base from a much larger clone. The CDR3 here is CASSPSGLNWGLVGYNEQFF. The CDR3 DNA reads TGTGCCAGCAGCCCCAGTGGGCTTAACTGGGGACTAGTGGGGTACAATGAGCAGTTCTTC. V gene TRBV11-3 combines with J gene TRBJ2-1; 8 bases are shared with TRBD2. With 5 bases clipped from V and 4 bases from J, the junction kept 22 bases outside the gene matches. Germline loops: CDR1 SGHNT, CDR2 YENEEA. This CDR3 has 20 amino acids.

V usage is TRBV2 and J usage is TRBJ2-4; no reliable D call. The V end was cut by 4 bases, the J end by 1 base, with 11 bases between. This CDR3 comprises 15 residues. Germline lookup yields CDR1 SNHLY and CDR2 FYNNEI. CDR3 residues: CASSVQRVAKNIQYF. CDR3 sequence (DNA): TGTGCCAGCAGTGTTCAAAGGGTGGCCAAAAACATTCAGTACTTC.

The rearrangement joins TRBV27 to TRBJ1-1; possibly TRBD1 for D (6 bases). Trimming took 3 bases from V and 3 from J, leaving 20 bases between them. Germline V gene data show CDR1 as MNHEY and CDR2 as SMNVEV (reference sequence). This CDR3 comprises 17 residues. CDR3 sequence (DNA): TGTGCCAGCAGTTTCTCCCGACAGGTGGGATGGGACACTGAAGCTTTCTTT. The encoded protein is CASSFSRQVGWDTEAFF.

The chain couples TRBV28 to TRBJ2-7; 8 bases fit TRBD2. Unmatched junction bases numbered 9, after V lost 5 bases and J lost 6 bases. The CDR3 is made up of 14 amino acids. CDR1 and CDR2 (germline): MDHEN, SYDVKM. The CDR3 spells CASSVTSGLPEQYF. Here the CDR3 DNA reads TGTGCCAGCAGTGTCACTAGCGGTCTCCCCGAGCAGTACTTC.